One T cell receptor (beta chain) is described in this entry. Per the original data handling: Estimated nucleated cell counts came from reference gene primer amplification. TCRdb keeps only in-frame clones here, not all; method: immunoSEQ multiplex PCR. Clone size and the V and J calls come from that table; the DNA yielded D and trimming. The table has tens of thousands of clones, around 80% seen once; the top ten hold 50% to 75%. Between the trimmed V and J ends, which lost 1 base and 8 bases, there was a span of 10 bases. The CDR3 loop spans 13 amino acids. Germline V gives CDR1 SGHRS, CDR2 YFSETQ. The data belong to a study of blood T cell repertoires in COVID-19. Study overall: The study drew acute and convalescent COVID-19 samples from the United States, Italy and Spain. PBMCs, B-cell-depleted T cells, or T cells were the source of the cDNA or gDNA that made up the material.

The clonotype comes from a man in his sixties or seventies with acute or convalescent COVID-19. The sequencing input was peripheral blood. The chain employs TRBV5-1 and TRBJ2-1; D is undetermined. Here the CDR3 DNA reads TGCGCCAGCAGCTTGTCTGAGGTACATGAGCAGTTCTTC. Protein sequence: CASSLSEVHEQFF.